This T cell receptor (beta chain) was sequenced in a study of blood T cell repertoires in COVID-19. Study background: Spain, Italy and the United States supplied samples that represented acute and convalescent COVID-19.

Per the original data handling: Reference gene primer amplification yielded estimated nucleated cell counts. Assay: immunoSEQ multiplex PCR; the TCRdb copy retains only in-frame clones and omits some. That table gives V, J and clone size, and the DNA gave D and trimming. The data show about 160,000 clones, 92% seen once. Patients of the Seattle cohort, enrolled during active infection, were followed longitudinally. The clonotype was recovered from a man aged 25 to 40 with COVID-19, enrolled during active disease. The sequenced sample was peripheral blood.

The CDR3 sequence: CASSRDYHEQYF. CDR3 DNA: TGTGCCAGCAGTCGGGACTACCACGAGCAGTACTTC. The chain uses TRBV6-2 or TRBV6-3 and TRBJ2-7; TRBD2 aligns across 7 bases. The CDR3 has 12 residues. CDR1 and CDR2 (germline): MNHEY, SVGEGT. With V trimmed by 5 bases and J by 5 bases, 3 bases remained unmatched.